These 12 T cell receptor beta chains share one sample of origin, sequenced in a study of response to subunit inactivated influenza vaccine. TCRdb re-analysed the RT-PCR reads in MiXCR, keeping a single row per CDR3 protein. This table has 530,000 or so distinct CDR3 sequences, 12% to 15% appearing once. Sample: PBMCs from blood, taken approximately 13 days after vaccination. The receptors derive from a man aged 45-60 years who received an inactivated influenza vaccine.

The rearrangement joins TRBV4-3 to TRBJ1-2, with 8 bases aligning to TRBD1. Germline loops: CDR1 LGHNA, CDR2 YSLEER. The V segment lost 4 bases and the J segment 4 bases; nucleotides outside the gene matches: 8. The CDR3 is 15 amino acids. CDR3 bases: TGCGCCAGCAGCCCCCACGGACAGGGCCTCTATGGCTACACCTTC. Residues: CASSPHGQGLYGYTF.

This clonotype was counted at least ten times. V and J are TRBV6-2 or TRBV6-3 and TRBJ1-5; maybe TRBD1 (6 bases). V lost 6 bases to trimming and J lost 5 bases, with 8 bases between them. The CDR3 contains 12 residues. Per the germline V gene, CDR1 is MNHEY and CDR2 is SVGEGT. CDR3 bases: TGTGCCAGCAGAGAGGGGGATCAGCCCCAGCATTTT. Amino acid sequence: CASREGDQPQHF.

The V and J genes are TRBV6-2 or TRBV6-3 and TRBJ2-2; TRBD1 is a possible D gene (6 bases). CDR1 MNHEY and CDR2 SVGEGT come from the germline V gene. Trimming pared 9 bases from V and 1 base from J, leaving 15 bases between. This CDR3 region has 15 residues. Here the CDR3 DNA reads TGTGCCAGTGAGAGAGACAGGAGGAACACCGGGGAGCTGTTTTTT. This sequence encodes CASERDRRNTGELFF.

This clonotype was seen a few times. J is TRBJ2-3 and V is TRBV11-2; a weak D match, TRBD2 (5 bases). V was pared by 1 base and J by 0 bases, with 17 bases between. This CDR3 contains 18 residues. Germline V gene data show CDR1 as SGHAT and CDR2 as FQNNGV. The chain's CDR3 is CASSLVLYSGTSTDTQYF. In DNA, the CDR3 is TGTGCCAGCAGCTTAGTCCTGTACTCGGGAACTAGCACAGATACGCAGTATTTT.

J is TRBJ2-1 and V is TRBV7-9; D possibly corresponds to TRBD1 (5 bases). Germline CDR1 reads SEHNR; CDR2 reads FQNEAQ (reference sequence). This CDR3 comprises 15 residues. Trimming cost V 4 bases and J 6 bases, with 16 bases left between them. The CDR3 region is CASSSLELGANEQFF. The CDR3 DNA follows: TGTGCCAGCAGCTCCTTAGAGCTAGGGGCCAATGAGCAGTTCTTC.

This clonotype has more than one count but fewer than ten. The chain recombines TRBV10-2 with TRBJ2-3; D gene ambiguous. CDR1 and CDR2 from the germline V gene are WSHSY and SAAADI. The V gene lost 0 bases and the J gene lost 6 bases, with 13 bases spanning the gap. The CDR3 runs 15 residues. CDR3 coding DNA: TGCGCCAGCAGTGAGTCGATCCCCCAGGTGGATACGCAGTATTTT. It specifies CASSESIPQVDTQYF.

This clonotype was picked up many times. The V and J genes are TRBV10-3 and TRBJ2-1; possibly TRBD2 for D (6 bases). Looked up from germline, CDR1 is ENHRY and CDR2 is SYGVKD. The CDR3 contains 15 residues. The V end was cut by 5 bases, the J end by 7 bases, with 18 bases between. The CDR3 sequence: CAISTPGVRQNEQFF. The CDR3 nucleotides are TGTGCCATCAGTACCCCGGGGGTACGTCAAAATGAGCAGTTCTTC.

This clonotype occurred many times. The rearrangement uses TRBV29-1 and TRBJ2-1; no reliable D call. Germline assignment: CDR1 SQVTM and CDR2 ANQGSEA. V was trimmed by 8 bases and J by 0 bases, leaving 8 bases between them. CDR3 length equals 12 residues. CDR3 sequence (DNA): TGCAGCCTAGATAACTCCTACAATGAGCAGTTCTTC. As protein: CSLDNSYNEQFF.

This clonotype was seen a few times. This chain connects TRBV11-2 to TRBJ2-6; D could derive from TRBD1 or TRBD2 (5 bases each). This CDR3 region has 15 residues. V lost 6 bases, J lost 0 bases, and 9 bases lay in between. The germline gives CDR1 SGHAT, CDR2 FQNNGV. The CDR3 coding sequence is TGTGCCAGCAGTGAGGGGTACTCTGGGGCCAACGTCCTGACTTTC. This encodes CASSEGYSGANVLTF.

The V call is TRBV20-1, the J call TRBJ2-7; TRBD2 agrees at 9 bases. The CDR3 is 17 amino acids. V lost 5 bases to trimming and J lost 0 bases; unmatched junction nucleotides: 14. The germline CDR1 and CDR2 sequences are DFQATT and SNEGSKA (reference sequence). DNA for the CDR3: TGCAGTGCTTCCCCCCCAGCGGGAGGCCCGAGCTCCTACGAGCAGTACTTC. Amino acids: CSASPPAGGPSSYEQYF.

In its sample, this clonotype was seen a few times. The V call is TRBV7-9, the J call TRBJ1-5; the match to TRBD1 covers 10 bases. The CDR3 is 15 amino acids. V shed 5 bases and J 7 bases; nucleotides not matched to a gene: 8. Per germline, CDR1 SEHNR and CDR2 FQNEAQ (reference sequence). The CDR3, as DNA: TGTGCCAGCAGCCCGGACAGGGGGGGCCGACAGCCCCAGCATTTT. It specifies CASSPDRGGRQPQHF.

This clonotype was observed a few times. V is TRBV11-2 and J is TRBJ2-1; the D gene could be TRBD1 or TRBD2 (6 bases each). The CDR3 runs to 17 residues. In germline, CDR1 is SGHAT, CDR2 FQNNGV. V was clipped by 2 bases and J by 6 bases, with 20 bases between them. This chain's CDR3 is CASSLWLGQGRPNEQFF. In DNA, the CDR3 is TGTGCCAGCAGCTTATGGTTGGGGCAGGGGAGGCCCAATGAGCAGTTCTTC.